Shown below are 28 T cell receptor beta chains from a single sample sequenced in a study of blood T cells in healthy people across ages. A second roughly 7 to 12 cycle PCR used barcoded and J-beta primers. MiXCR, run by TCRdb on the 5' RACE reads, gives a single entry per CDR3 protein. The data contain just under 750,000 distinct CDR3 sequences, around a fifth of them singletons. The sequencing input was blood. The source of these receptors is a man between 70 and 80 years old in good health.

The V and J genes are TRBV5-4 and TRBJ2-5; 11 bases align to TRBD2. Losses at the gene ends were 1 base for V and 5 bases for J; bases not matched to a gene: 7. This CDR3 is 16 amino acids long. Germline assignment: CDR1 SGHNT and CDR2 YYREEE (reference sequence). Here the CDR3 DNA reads TGTGCCAGCAGCTTGTATCTAGCGGGGGGCCGGGAGACCCAGTACTTC. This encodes CASSLYLAGGRETQYF. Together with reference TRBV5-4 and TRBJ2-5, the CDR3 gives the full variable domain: ETGVTQSPTHLIKTRGQQVTLRCSSQSGHNTVSWYQQALGQGPQFIFQYYREEENGRGNFPPRFSGLQFPNYSSELNVNALELDDSALYLCASSLYLAGGRETQYFGPGTRLLVL.

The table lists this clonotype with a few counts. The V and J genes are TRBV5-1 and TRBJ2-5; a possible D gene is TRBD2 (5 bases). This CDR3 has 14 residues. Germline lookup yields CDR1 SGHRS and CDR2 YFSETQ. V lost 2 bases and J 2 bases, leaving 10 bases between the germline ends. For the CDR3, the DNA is TGCGCCAGCAGCTTAACCACTAGTCAAGAGACCCAGTACTTC. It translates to CASSLTTSQETQYF.

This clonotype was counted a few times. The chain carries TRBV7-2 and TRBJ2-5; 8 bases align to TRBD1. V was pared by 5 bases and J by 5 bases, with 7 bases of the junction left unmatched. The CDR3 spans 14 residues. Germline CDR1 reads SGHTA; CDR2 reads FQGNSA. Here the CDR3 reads CASSRTGPIETQYF. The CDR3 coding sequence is TGTGCCAGCAGCCGGACAGGGCCAATCGAGACCCAGTACTTC.

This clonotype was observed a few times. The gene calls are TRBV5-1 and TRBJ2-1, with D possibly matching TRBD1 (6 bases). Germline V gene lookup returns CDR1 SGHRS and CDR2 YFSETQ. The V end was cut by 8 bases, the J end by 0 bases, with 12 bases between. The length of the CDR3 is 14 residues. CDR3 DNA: TGCGCCAGTACCGGGACAAACTCCTACAATGAGCAGTTCTTC. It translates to CASTGTNSYNEQFF.

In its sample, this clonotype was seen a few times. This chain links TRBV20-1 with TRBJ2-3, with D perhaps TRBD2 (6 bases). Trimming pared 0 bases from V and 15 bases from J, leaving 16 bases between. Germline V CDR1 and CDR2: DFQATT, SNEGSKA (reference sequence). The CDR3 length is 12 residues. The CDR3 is CSAREYGTSHYF. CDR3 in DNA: TGCAGTGCTAGAGAGTACGGGACTTCACATTATTTT.

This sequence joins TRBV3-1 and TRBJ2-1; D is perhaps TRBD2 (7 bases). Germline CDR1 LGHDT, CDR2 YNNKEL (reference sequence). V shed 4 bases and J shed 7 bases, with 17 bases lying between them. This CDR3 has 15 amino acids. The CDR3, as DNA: TGTGCCAGCAGCCCCGCCGGGGGGCAGGGGAATGAGCAGTTCTTC. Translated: CASSPAGGQGNEQFF.

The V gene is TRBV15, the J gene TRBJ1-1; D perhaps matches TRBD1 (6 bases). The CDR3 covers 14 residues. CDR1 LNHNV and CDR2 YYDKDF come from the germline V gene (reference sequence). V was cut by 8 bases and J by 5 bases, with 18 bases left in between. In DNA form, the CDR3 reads TGTGCCACCGCCAGGGGTCAGGGACTAACTGAAGCTTTCTTT. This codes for CATARGQGLTEAFF.

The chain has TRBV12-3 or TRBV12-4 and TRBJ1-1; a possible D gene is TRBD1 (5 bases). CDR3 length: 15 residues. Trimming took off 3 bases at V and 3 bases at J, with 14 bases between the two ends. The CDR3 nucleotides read TGTGCCAGCAGTTTGTCGGGGCGTGGGTACACTGAAGCTTTCTTT. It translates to CASSLSGRGYTEAFF.

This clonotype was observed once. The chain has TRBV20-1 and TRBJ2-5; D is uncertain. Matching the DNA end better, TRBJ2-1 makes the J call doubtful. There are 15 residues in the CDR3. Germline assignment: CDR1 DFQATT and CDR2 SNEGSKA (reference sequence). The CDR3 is CSARDPTGSTAEQFF. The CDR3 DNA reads TGCAGTGCTAGAGACCCGACTGGTTCGACGGCAGAGCAGTTCTTC.

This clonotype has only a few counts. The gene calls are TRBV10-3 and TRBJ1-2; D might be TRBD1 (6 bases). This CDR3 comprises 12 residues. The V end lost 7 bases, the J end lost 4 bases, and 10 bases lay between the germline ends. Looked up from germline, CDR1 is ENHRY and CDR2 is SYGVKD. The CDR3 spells CAIMGGGYGYTF. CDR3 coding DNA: TGTGCCATCATGGGGGGCGGCTATGGCTACACCTTC.

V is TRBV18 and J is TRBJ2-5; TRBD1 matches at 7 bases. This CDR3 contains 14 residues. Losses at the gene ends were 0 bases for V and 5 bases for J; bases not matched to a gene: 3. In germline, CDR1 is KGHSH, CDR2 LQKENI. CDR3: CASSPPDRRETQYF. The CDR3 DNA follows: TGTGCCAGCTCACCACCGGACAGGAGGGAGACCCAGTACTTC.

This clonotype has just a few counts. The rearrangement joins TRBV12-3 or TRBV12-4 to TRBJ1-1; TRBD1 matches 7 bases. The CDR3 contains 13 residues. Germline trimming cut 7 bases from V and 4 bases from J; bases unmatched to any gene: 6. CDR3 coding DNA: TGTGCCAGCAATAAGGGACAGCTCACTGAAGCTTTCTTT. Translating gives CASNKGQLTEAFF.

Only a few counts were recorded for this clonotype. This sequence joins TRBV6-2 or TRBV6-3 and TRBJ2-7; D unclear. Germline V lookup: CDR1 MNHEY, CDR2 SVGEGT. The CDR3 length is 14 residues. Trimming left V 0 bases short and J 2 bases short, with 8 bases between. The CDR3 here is CASSYSGLTYEQYV. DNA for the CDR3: TGTGCCAGCAGTTACTCCGGTCTTACCTACGAGCAGTACGTC.

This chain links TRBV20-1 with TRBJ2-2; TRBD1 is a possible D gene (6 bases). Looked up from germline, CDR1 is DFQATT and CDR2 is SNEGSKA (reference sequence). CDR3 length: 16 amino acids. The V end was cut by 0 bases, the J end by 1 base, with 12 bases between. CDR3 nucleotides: TGCAGTGCTAGAGATTGGCAGGGGTTGAACACCGGGGAGCTGTTTTTT. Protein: CSARDWQGLNTGELFF.

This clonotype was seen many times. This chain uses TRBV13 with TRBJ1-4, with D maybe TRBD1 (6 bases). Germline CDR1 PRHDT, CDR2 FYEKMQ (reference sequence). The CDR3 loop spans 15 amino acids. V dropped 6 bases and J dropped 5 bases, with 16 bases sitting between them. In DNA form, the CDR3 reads TGTGCCAGCAGGGGTCGGGGACACCTGAATGAAAAACTGTTTTTT. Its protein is CASRGRGHLNEKLFF.

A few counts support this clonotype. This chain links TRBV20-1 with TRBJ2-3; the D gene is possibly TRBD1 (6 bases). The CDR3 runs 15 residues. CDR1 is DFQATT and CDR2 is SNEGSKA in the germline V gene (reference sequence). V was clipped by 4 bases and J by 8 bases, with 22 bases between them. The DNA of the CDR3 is TGCAGTGCTATGGAGGACAGAACCGCAGGTGGTACGCAGTATTTT. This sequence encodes CSAMEDRTAGGTQYF.

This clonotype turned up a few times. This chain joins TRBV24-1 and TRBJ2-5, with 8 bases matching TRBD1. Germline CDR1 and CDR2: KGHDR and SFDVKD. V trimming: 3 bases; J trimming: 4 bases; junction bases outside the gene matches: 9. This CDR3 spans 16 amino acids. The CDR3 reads CATSDPGQGWSETQYF. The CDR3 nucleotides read TGTGCCACCAGTGATCCCGGACAGGGTTGGTCAGAGACCCAGTACTTC.

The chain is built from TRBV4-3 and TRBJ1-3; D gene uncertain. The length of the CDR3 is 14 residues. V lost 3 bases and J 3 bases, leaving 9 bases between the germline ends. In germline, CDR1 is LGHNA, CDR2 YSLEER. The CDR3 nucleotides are TGCGCCAGCAGCCAGACGGGAAATGGAAACACCATATATTTT. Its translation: CASSQTGNGNTIYF.

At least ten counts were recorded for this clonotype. CDR3 DNA: TGCGCCAGCAGCTGGGGCCGTGGGGGTCAAGAGACCCAGTACTTC. This encodes CASSWGRGGQETQYF. The chain combines TRBV5-1 with TRBJ2-5; TRBD1 or TRBD2 may be the D gene (5 bases each). Germline V gene data show CDR1 as SGHRS and CDR2 as YFSETQ. There are 15 residues in the CDR3. The V and J ends lost 3 bases and 2 bases respectively, with 14 bases between them. Full variable domain (remainder filled in from reference TRBV5-1 and TRBJ2-5): KAGVTQTPRYLIKTRGQQVTLSCSPISGHRSVSWYQQTPGQGLQFLFEYFSETQRNKGNFPGRFSGRQFSNSRSEMNVSTLELGDSALYLCASSWGRGGQETQYFGPGTRLLVL.

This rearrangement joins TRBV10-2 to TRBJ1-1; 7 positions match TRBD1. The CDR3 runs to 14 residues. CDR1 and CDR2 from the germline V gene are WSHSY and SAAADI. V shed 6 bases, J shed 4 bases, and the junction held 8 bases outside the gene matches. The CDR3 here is CASSVTGRVTEAFF. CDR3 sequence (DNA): TGCGCCAGCAGCGTGACAGGGAGGGTCACTGAAGCTTTCTTT.

The CDR3 coding sequence is TGCAGTACTCTGGACGGGACGCGGGATTATGGCTACACCTTC. Translation: CSTLDGTRDYGYTF. The chain recombines TRBV20-1 with TRBJ1-2, with D tentatively TRBD1 (5 bases). The CDR3 runs to 14 residues. CDR1 and CDR2 from the germline V gene are DFQATT and SNEGSKA (reference sequence). V dropped 8 bases and J dropped 5 bases, with 21 bases sitting between them.

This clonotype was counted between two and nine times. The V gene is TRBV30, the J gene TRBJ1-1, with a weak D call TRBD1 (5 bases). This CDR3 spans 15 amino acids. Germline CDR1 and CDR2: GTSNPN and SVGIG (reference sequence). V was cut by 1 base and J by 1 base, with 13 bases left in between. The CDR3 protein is CAWSADSQGNTEAFF. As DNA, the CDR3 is TGTGCCTGGAGTGCGGACTCTCAGGGGAACACTGAAGCTTTCTTT.

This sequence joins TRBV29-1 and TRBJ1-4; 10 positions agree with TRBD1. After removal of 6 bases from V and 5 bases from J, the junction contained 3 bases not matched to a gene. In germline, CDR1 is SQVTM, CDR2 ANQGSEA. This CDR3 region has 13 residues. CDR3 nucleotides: TGCAGCGTGACGACAGGGGGCAATGAAAAACTGTTTTTT. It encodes CSVTTGGNEKLFF. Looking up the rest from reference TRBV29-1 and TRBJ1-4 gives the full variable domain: SAVISQKPSRDICQRGTSLTIQCQVDSQVTMMFWYRQQPGQSLTLIATANQGSEATYESGFVIDKFPISRPNLTFSTLTVSNMSPEDSSIYLCSVTTGGNEKLFFGSGTQLSVL.

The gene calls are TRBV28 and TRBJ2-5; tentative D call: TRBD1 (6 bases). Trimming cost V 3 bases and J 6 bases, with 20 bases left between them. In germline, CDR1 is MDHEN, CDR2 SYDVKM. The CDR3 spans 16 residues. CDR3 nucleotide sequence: TGTGCCAGCAGTTTGGCGGACACAGGGTCGTGGAAGACCCAGTACTTC. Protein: CASSLADTGSWKTQYF.

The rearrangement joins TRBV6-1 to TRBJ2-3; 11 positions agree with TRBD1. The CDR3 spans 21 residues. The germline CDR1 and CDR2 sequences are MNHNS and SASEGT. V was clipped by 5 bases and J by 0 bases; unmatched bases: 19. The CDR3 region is CASSRQASRTGGTYSTDTQYF. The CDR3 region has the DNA TGTGCCAGCAGTCGGCAGGCAAGCAGGACAGGGGGCACCTATAGCACAGATACGCAGTATTTT.

CDR3 nucleotide sequence: TGTGCCAGCAGCCAAGTGGGCAGCCGAGAGACCCAGTACTTC. Translation gives CASSQVGSRETQYF. The rearrangement links TRBV4-2 to TRBJ2-5; D uncertain. The CDR3 is 14 residues long. Between the trimmed V and J ends, which lost 1 base and 4 bases, there was a span of 10 bases. From germline, CDR1 is LGHNA and CDR2 YNFKEQ.

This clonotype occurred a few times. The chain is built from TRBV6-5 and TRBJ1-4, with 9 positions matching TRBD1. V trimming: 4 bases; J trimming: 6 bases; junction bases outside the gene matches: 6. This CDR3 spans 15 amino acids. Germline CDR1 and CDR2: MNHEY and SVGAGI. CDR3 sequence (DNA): TGTGCCAGCAGTTCCACAGGGGGCGCGGATGAAAAACTGTTTTTT. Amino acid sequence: CASSSTGGADEKLFF.

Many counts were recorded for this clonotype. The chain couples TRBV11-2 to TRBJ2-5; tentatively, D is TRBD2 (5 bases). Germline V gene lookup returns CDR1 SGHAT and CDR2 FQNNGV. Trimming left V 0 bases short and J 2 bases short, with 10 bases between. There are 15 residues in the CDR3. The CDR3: CASSLDSGIQETQYF. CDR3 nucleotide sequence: TGTGCCAGCAGCTTAGATTCGGGAATTCAAGAGACCCAGTACTTC.